This entry describes one T cell receptor beta chain. Its antigen is not known. The CDR3 spans 15 residues. The ends were cut back, 3 bases at V and 2 bases at J, with 12 bases in the middle. TCRdb re-called the 5' RACE reads through MiXCR, storing one row per CDR3 protein. The table has about 69,000 distinct CDR3 sequences, about 12% seen once. This specimen belongs to a study of early T cells in non-severe SARS-CoV-2 infection. The study, taken as a whole, reports: VDJdb matches were skewed toward anti-spike CD8 T cell responses.

V gene TRBV12-3 or TRBV12-4 combines with J gene TRBJ2-3; D perhaps matches TRBD2 (6 bases). The sequence was obtained from an adult who was a healthcare worker with PCR-confirmed SARS-CoV-2 infection or an uninfected control (not recorded which). Specimen: whole blood. DNA of the CDR3: TGTGCCAGCAGTTTGGGGGGTTGGAACACAGATACGCAGTATTTT. Protein product: CASSLGGWNTDTQYF.